Following are 31 T cell receptor beta chains from one sample sequenced in a study of cytomegalovirus exposure and HLA in healthy donors. The study ran its PCR with 60 Vbeta and 13 Jbeta primers. Generated by immunoSEQ multiplex PCR, the TCRdb table keeps only in-frame clones and is missing some. The repertoire holds approximately 140,000 clones, with 82% as singletons. The sample consisted of PBMCs. These receptors were obtained from a male donor in good health and CMV-seronegative.

The chain uses TRBV19 and TRBJ1-2; no firm D call. CDR3 length equals 13 residues. Germline CDR1 reads LNHDA; CDR2 reads SQIVND (reference sequence). Trimming removed 4 bases from V and 2 bases from J, with 8 bases in between. The CDR3: CASSKGGNYGYTF. The CDR3 coding sequence is TGTGCCAGTAGTAAGGGAGGGAACTATGGCTACACCTTC.

The gene calls are TRBV6-6 and TRBJ2-2; 7 bases fit TRBD2. Per germline, CDR1 MNHNY and CDR2 SVGAGI (reference sequence). CDR3 length: 15 amino acids. J was trimmed by 0 bases and V by 5 bases; bases with no gene match: 3. CDR3 sequence reads: CASSPGTTNTGELFF. For the CDR3, the DNA is TGTGCCAGCAGTCCCGGGACTACGAACACCGGGGAGCTGTTTTTT.

The rearrangement links TRBV12-5 to TRBJ1-1, with D unresolved. The germline gives CDR1 LGHNT, CDR2 FRNRAP. The CDR3 is 12 amino acids. V gave up 5 bases and J gave up 1 base, with 5 bases separating them. This CDR3 is CASGQANTEAFF. DNA for the CDR3: TGTGCTAGTGGTCAAGCGAACACTGAAGCTTTCTTT. Using reference TRBV12-5 and TRBJ1-1 for the parts outside the CDR3, the full variable domain is DARVTQTPRHKVTEMGQEVTMRCQPILGHNTVFWYRQTMMQGLELLAYFRNRAPLDDSGMPKDRFSAEMPDATLATLKIQPSEPRDSAVYFCASGQANTEAFFGQGTRLTVV.

The gene calls are TRBV27 and TRBJ2-1; 11 nucleotides agree with TRBD2. This CDR3 has 15 residues. V lost 2 bases, J lost 13 bases, and 10 bases stayed unmatched. Germline CDR1 reads MNHEY; CDR2 reads SMNVEV (reference sequence). CDR3 sequence (DNA): TGTGCCAGCAGTTTAGGCACTAGCGGGAGAGTTGAACAGTTCTTC. Protein: CASSLGTSGRVEQFF.

The chain links TRBV7-9 to TRBJ1-4; the match to TRBD1 covers 8 bases. Trimming took 4 bases from V and 8 from J; bases not matched to a gene: 12. This CDR3 comprises 16 residues. Germline CDR1 and CDR2: SEHNR and FQNEAQ (reference sequence). CDR3 nucleotide sequence: TGTGCCAGCAGCTCCCATCGGACAGGGTACAGCGAAAAACTGTTTTTT. This sequence encodes CASSSHRTGYSEKLFF. Combining the CDR3 with reference TRBV7-9 and TRBJ1-4 gives the whole variable domain DTGVSQNPRHKITKRGQNVTFRCDPISEHNRLYWYRQTLGQGPEFLTYFQNEAQLEKSRLLSDRFSAERPKGSFSTLEIQRTEQGDSAMYLCASSSHRTGYSEKLFFGSGTQLSVL.

The chain is built from TRBV6-6 and TRBJ2-7; unclear D gene. This CDR3 has 12 amino acids. The germline V gene encodes CDR1 MNHNY and CDR2 SVGAGI (reference sequence). The V and J ends lost 2 bases and 6 bases respectively, with 8 bases between them. The DNA of the CDR3 is TGTGCCAGCAGTTACGGCATATCCGAGCAGTACTTC. It encodes CASSYGISEQYF.

This clone was seen a single time. This chain joins TRBV4-1 and TRBJ1-5; TRBD1 is a possible D gene (5 bases). Germline values: CDR1 MGHRA, CDR2 YSYEKL. Deletions cut 4 bases from V and 6 bases from J, with 13 bases between. This CDR3 spans 14 amino acids. The CDR3, as DNA: TGCGCCAGCAGCCTGGAGGGGTCAAGTCAGCCCCAGCATTTT. Translating gives CASSLEGSSQPQHF.

The V call is TRBV14, the J call TRBJ2-5, with 8 bases that match TRBD2. The CDR3 extends over 14 amino acids. J gave up 11 bases and V 1 base, and 9 bases lay outside the gene matches. Per the germline V gene, CDR1 is SGHDN and CDR2 is FVKESK. The CDR3 bases are TGTGCCAGCAGCCAAGCGACAGCGGGAGTTCGTCAGTACTTC. Its protein is CASSQATAGVRQYF. Full variable domain (missing parts from reference TRBV14 and TRBJ2-5): EAGVTQFPSHSVIEKGQTVTLRCDPISGHDNLYWYRRVMGKEIKFLLHFVKESKQDESGMPNNRFLAERTGGTYSTLKVQPAELEDSGVYFCASSQATAGVRQYFGPGTRLLVL.

The chain carries TRBV6-1 and TRBJ2-5; the D gene is possibly TRBD2 (6 bases). TRBJ2-7 matches the DNA end more closely, so the J call is doubtful. This CDR3 is built from 13 residues. Germline CDR1 reads MNHNS; CDR2 reads SASEGT. The CDR3 spells CASRASGSYEQYF. In DNA, the CDR3 is TGTGCCAGCAGGGCCAGCGGGTCCTACGAGCAGTACTTC.

Only a few counts were recorded for this clone. The chain is built from TRBV28 and TRBJ2-7; the D gene is possibly TRBD1 (6 bases). The CDR3 is made up of 15 amino acids. Trimming shortened V by 5 bases and J by 7 bases, and 21 bases separated the two germline ends. Germline lookup yields CDR1 MDHEN and CDR2 SYDVKM. CDR3 sequence (DNA): TGTGCCAGCAGTGGTTGGGGGCATGGGTTAGAAGAGCAGTACTTC. This translates into CASSGWGHGLEEQYF.

The chain uses TRBV11-3 and TRBJ2-1, with D possibly matching TRBD1 (5 bases). V dropped 4 bases and J dropped 0 bases, with 10 bases sitting between them. There are 15 residues in the CDR3. Germline CDR1 is SGHNT and CDR2 is YENEEA. This CDR3 reads CASSYGHSSYNEQFF. For the CDR3, the DNA is TGTGCCAGCAGCTACGGACATAGCTCCTACAATGAGCAGTTCTTC.

The chain uses TRBV9 and TRBJ2-3, with 10 bases matching TRBD2. After removal of 2 bases from V and 2 bases from J, the junction contained 8 bases not matched to a gene. Germline V CDR1 and CDR2: SGDLS, YYNGEE. The CDR3 has 17 amino acids. CDR3 sequence reads: CASSVLAGAPFTDTQYF. The CDR3 DNA reads as TGTGCCAGCAGCGTGCTAGCGGGAGCTCCTTTCACAGATACGCAGTATTTT.

This rearrangement joins TRBV9 to TRBJ2-1; 9 nucleotides match TRBD2. J was trimmed by 10 bases and V by 3 bases; bases with no gene match: 11. Germline values: CDR1 SGDLS, CDR2 YYNGEE. The CDR3 is made up of 15 amino acids. CDR3 bases: TGTGCCAGCAGCGGTGGACTAGCGCCTATCGGGGAGCAGTTCTTC. Translated: CASSGGLAPIGEQFF.

Note on this clone: The same CDR3 also results from other DNA sequences found in this sample. V is TRBV11-2 and J is TRBJ2-7; the D gene is possibly TRBD2 (5 bases). Trimming left V 3 bases short and J 0 bases short, with 6 bases between. The CDR3 sequence is 13 residues long. Germline V gene sequence: CDR1 SGHAT, CDR2 FQNNGV. The CDR3 DNA is TGTGCCAGCAGCTTCAGCGGCTCCTACGAGCAGTACTTC. Its protein product is CASSFSGSYEQYF.

Notes on this clone: One end of the junction is discordant with germline, which a read error may explain. This chain joins TRBV7-7 and TRBJ2-6, with a tentative D call TRBD2 (6 bases). The length of the CDR3 is 20 residues. Germline values: CDR1 SSHAT, CDR2 FNYEAQ (reference sequence). The CDR3 DNA follows: TGTGCTAGCACCCCGACCCCGGGTGGTAGCGGACCTTCTGGGGCCAACGTCCTGACTTTC. Translated, it gives CASTPTPGGSGPSGANVLTF. The entire variable domain, with the rest obtained from reference TRBV7-7 and TRBJ2-6, is as follows: GAGVSQSPRYKVTKRGQDVTLRCDPISSHATLYWYQQALGQGPEFLTYFNYEAQPDKSGLPSDRFSAERPEGSISTLTIQRTEQRDSAMYRCASTPTPGGSGPSGANVLTFGAGSRLTVL.

V and J are TRBV28 and TRBJ1-5; the match to TRBD1 covers 9 bases. V dropped 5 bases and J dropped 5; count of bases not matched to a gene: 4. The CDR3 length is 14 residues. Germline lookup yields CDR1 MDHEN and CDR2 SYDVKM. The CDR3 here is CASSPTGGDQPQHF. DNA for the CDR3: TGTGCCAGCAGTCCTACAGGGGGCGATCAGCCCCAGCATTTT. Together with reference TRBV28 and TRBJ1-5, the CDR3 gives the full variable domain: DVKVTQSSRYLVKRTGEKVFLECVQDMDHENMFWYRQDPGLGLRLIYFSYDVKMKEKGDIPEGYSVSREKKERFSLILESASTNQTSMYLCASSPTGGDQPQHFGDGTRLSIL.

The chain joins TRBV6-5 to TRBJ2-5; no clear D gene. Trimming left V 0 bases short and J 5 bases short, with 13 bases between. The CDR3 sequence is 15 residues long. Germline assignment: CDR1 MNHEY and CDR2 SVGAGI. In nucleotides, the CDR3 is TGTGCCAGCAGTTACTCGAATCTTCTAGTGGAGACCCAGTACTTC. It encodes CASSYSNLLVETQYF.

The chain combines TRBV12-5 with TRBJ1-2, with TRBD1 identical over 7 bases. Germline CDR1 and CDR2: LGHNT and FRNRAP. V was clipped by 5 bases and J by 8 bases; unmatched bases: 8. The CDR3 sequence is 13 residues long. The CDR3 spells CASGPETGRGYTF. The CDR3 region has the DNA TGTGCTAGTGGTCCCGAGACAGGGCGAGGCTACACCTTC.

The V and J genes are TRBV27 and TRBJ2-1, with 7 bases identical to TRBD2. Germline V CDR1 and CDR2: MNHEY, SMNVEV (reference sequence). V shed 5 bases and J 4 bases; nucleotides not matched to a gene: 5. This CDR3 region has 14 residues. DNA for the CDR3: TGTGCCAGCAGTCTTAGCGGGTCTTACAATGAGCAGTTCTTC. Translating gives CASSLSGSYNEQFF.

The chain recombines TRBV9 with TRBJ1-4; possible D gene TRBD1, 6 bases. The ends were cut back, 3 bases at V and 5 bases at J, with 14 bases in the middle. This CDR3 comprises 15 residues. Germline V gene data show CDR1 as SGDLS and CDR2 as YYNGEE. CDR3 residues: CASSGTTGLNEKLFF. CDR3 nucleotides: TGTGCCAGCAGCGGAACGACAGGCCTAAATGAAAAACTGTTTTTT.

This chain joins TRBV27 and TRBJ2-3, with 8 bases identical to TRBD2. Germline V gene data show CDR1 as MNHEY and CDR2 as SMNVEV (reference sequence). V lost 4 bases and J lost 1; bases outside the gene matches: 7. The CDR3 length is 16 residues. The CDR3 DNA reads TGTGCCAGCAGTTCACCAAAGACTAGCGGCACAGATACGCAGTATTTT. Translation gives CASSSPKTSGTDTQYF.

The chain has TRBV7-2 and TRBJ2-7, with TRBD2 as a possible D gene (6 bases). Trimming left V 5 bases short and J 2 bases short, with 16 bases between. The CDR3 contains 15 residues. Germline V gene sequence: CDR1 SGHTA, CDR2 FQGNSA. CDR3 sequence (DNA): TGTGCCAGCAGCCTCTCTTGGGGGGAACCCTACGAGCAGTACTTC. Protein product: CASSLSWGEPYEQYF.

A single count supports this clone. The chain links TRBV19 to TRBJ2-7, with D uncertain. The CDR3 extends over 10 amino acids. V lost 7 bases to trimming and J lost 6 bases, with 7 bases between them. Germline CDR1 and CDR2: LNHDA and SQIVND (reference sequence). The CDR3 DNA reads TGTGCCAGTAAGGCAGGCGAGCAGTACTTC. This sequence encodes CASKAGEQYF.

This sequence joins TRBV19 and TRBJ1-6; 9 bases fit TRBD1. The CDR3 contains 15 residues. V dropped 4 bases and J dropped 7; count of bases not matched to a gene: 5. In germline, CDR1 is LNHDA, CDR2 SQIVND (reference sequence). The CDR3 DNA sequence: TGTGCCAGTAGTACTGGGACAGGGCAAAATTCACCCCTCCACTTT. Translating gives CASSTGTGQNSPLHF.

V usage is TRBV4-1 and J usage is TRBJ2-1; D unclear. The V and J ends lost 9 bases and 5 bases respectively, with 11 bases between them. The CDR3 sequence is 12 residues long. Germline CDR1 MGHRA, CDR2 YSYEKL. CDR3 DNA sequence: TGCGCCAGTCAAGACATTAACAATGAGCAGTTCTTC. Translated, it gives CASQDINNEQFF.

The chain is built from TRBV13 and TRBJ2-3; possible D gene TRBD2, 6 bases. The germline V gene encodes CDR1 PRHDT and CDR2 FYEKMQ (reference sequence). V was trimmed by 5 bases and J by 1 base, leaving 16 bases between them. The CDR3 has 16 residues. The CDR3 DNA sequence: TGTGCCAGCAGCGCTCTAACGGGACTCCGCACAGATACGCAGTATTTT. Its translation is CASSALTGLRTDTQYF.

The CDR3 DNA sequence: TGCAGCGTTGAAGAAGGGGGACAGGGGCCAGATACGCAGTATTTT. Amino acid sequence: CSVEEGGQGPDTQYF. This chain uses TRBV29-1 with TRBJ2-3, with 10 bases fitting TRBD1. Germline CDR1 and CDR2: SQVTM and ANQGSEA. This CDR3 has 15 residues. Germline trimming cut 0 bases from V and 4 bases from J; bases unmatched to any gene: 4.

This clone was detected only a few times. The V gene is TRBV18, the J gene TRBJ2-1, with a weak D call TRBD1 (8 bases). The CDR3 has 14 residues. Germline-derived CDR1 and CDR2 are KGHSH and LQKENI. Trimming stripped 6 bases from V and 6 bases from J, with 15 bases between. The CDR3 DNA follows: TGTGCCAGCTCTGGGAGGGACAGGTTCAATGAGCAGTTCTTC. Amino acids: CASSGRDRFNEQFF.

Here the CDR3 reads CASSPYLGLQFNTGELFF. CDR3 DNA sequence: TGCGCCAGCAGTCCCTATCTGGGACTACAATTTAACACCGGGGAGCTGTTTTTT. The rearrangement links TRBV23-1 to TRBJ2-2; TRBD2 matches at 7 bases. TRBV23-1 is known as an ORF, though its function is uncertain. The V gene end was trimmed by 4 bases and the J gene end by 2 bases; junction bases not matched to a gene: 13. This CDR3 has 18 amino acids.

The rearrangement uses TRBV13 and TRBJ2-2; 10 positions match TRBD1. The trim removed 5 bases at V and 7 bases at J, leaving 7 bases unmatched. The CDR3 sequence is 15 residues long. CDR1 is PRHDT and CDR2 is FYEKMQ in the germline V gene (reference sequence). The CDR3, as DNA: TGTGCCAGCAGCCCCGGGACAGGGGTGATCGGGGAGCTGTTTTTT. Translating it yields CASSPGTGVIGELFF. Using reference TRBV13 and TRBJ2-2 for the parts outside the CDR3, the full variable domain is AAGVIQSPRHLIKEKRETATLKCYPIPRHDTVYWYQQGPGQDPQFLISFYEKMQSDKGSIPDRFSAQQFSDYHSELNMSSLELGDSALYFCASSPGTGVIGELFFGEGSRLTVL.

The chain is built from TRBV6-5 and TRBJ1-2; D may be TRBD1 (5 bases). Trimming took 8 bases from V and 1 from J, leaving 11 bases between them. Germline V gene lookup returns CDR1 MNHEY and CDR2 SVGAGI. This CDR3 has 13 residues. The CDR3 spells CASGTAFNYGYTF. CDR3 coding DNA: TGTGCCAGCGGGACTGCTTTTAACTATGGCTACACCTTC.